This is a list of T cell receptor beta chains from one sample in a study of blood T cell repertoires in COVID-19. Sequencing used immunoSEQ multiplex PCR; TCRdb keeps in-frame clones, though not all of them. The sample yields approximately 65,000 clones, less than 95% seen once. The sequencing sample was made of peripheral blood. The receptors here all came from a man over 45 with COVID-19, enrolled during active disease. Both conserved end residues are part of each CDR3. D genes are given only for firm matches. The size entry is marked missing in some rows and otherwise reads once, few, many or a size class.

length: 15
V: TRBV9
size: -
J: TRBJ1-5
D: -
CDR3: CASSSTAGRNQPQHF
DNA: TGTGCCAGCAGTTCCACAGCAGGGCGCAATCAGCCCCAGCATTTT

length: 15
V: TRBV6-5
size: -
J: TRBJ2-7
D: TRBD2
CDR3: CASMRYTSGSYEQYF
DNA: TGTGCCAGCATGAGGTATACTAGCGGGAGCTACGAGCAGTACTTC

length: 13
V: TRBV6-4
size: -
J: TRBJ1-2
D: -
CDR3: CASSMNEGDGYTF
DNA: TGTGCCAGCAGCATGAATGAGGGGGATGGCTACACCTTC

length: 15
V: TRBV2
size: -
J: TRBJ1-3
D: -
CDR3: CASRLRGSRGNTIYF
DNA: TGTGCCAGTAGACTTCGGGGGAGCCGTGGAAACACCATATATTTT

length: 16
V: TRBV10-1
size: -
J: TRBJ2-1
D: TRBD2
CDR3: CASKGTSGTHYNEQFF
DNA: TGCGCCAGCAAAGGGACTAGCGGGACACATTACAATGAGCAGTTCTTC

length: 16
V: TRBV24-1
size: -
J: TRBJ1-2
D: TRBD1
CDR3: CATSDGPGQGNYGYTF
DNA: TGTGCCACCAGTGATGGACCGGGACAGGGCAACTATGGCTACACCTTC

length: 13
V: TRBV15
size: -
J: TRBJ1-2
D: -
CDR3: CATSDGLAYGYTF
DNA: TGTGCCACCAGCGACGGGTTAGCCTATGGCTACACCTTC

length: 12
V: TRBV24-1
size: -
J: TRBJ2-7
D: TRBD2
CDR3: CASRGGSYEQYF
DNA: TGTGCCAGCCGGGGGGGCTCCTACGAGCAGTACTTC

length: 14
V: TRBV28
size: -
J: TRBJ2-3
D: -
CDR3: CASSLAGTVDTQYF
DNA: TGTGCCAGCAGTTTAGCGGGGACGGTAGATACGCAGTATTTT

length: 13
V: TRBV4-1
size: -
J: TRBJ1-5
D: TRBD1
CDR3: CASSHPGGQPQHF
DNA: TGCGCCAGCAGCCACCCAGGGGGCCAGCCCCAGCATTTT

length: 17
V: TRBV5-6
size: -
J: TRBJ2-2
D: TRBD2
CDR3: CASSWPGLAGATGELFF
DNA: TGTGCCAGCAGCTGGCCCGGACTAGCGGGAGCCACCGGGGAGCTGTTTTTT

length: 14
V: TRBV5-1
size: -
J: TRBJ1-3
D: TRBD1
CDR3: CASSRGQGGNTIYF
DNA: TGCGCCAGCAGCCGGGGACAGGGGGGAAACACCATATATTTT

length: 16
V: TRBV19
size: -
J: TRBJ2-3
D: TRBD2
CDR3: CASSGLAGGRGDTQYF
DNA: TGTGCCAGTAGTGGACTAGCGGGAGGGAGGGGAGATACGCAGTATTTT

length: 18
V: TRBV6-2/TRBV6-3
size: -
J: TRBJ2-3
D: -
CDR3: CASSRKRRDGGYTDTQYF
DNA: TGTGCCAGCAGTAGAAAACGCCGGGACGGGGGATACACAGATACGCAGTATTTT

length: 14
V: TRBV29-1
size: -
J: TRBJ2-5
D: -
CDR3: CSVVYVGSQETQYF
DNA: TGCAGCGTTGTATATGTCGGGAGCCAAGAGACCCAGTACTTC

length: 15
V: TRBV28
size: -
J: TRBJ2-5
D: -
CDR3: CASSFGQGSRGTQYF
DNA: TGTGCCAGCAGTTTTGGCCAGGGAAGCAGGGGGACCCAGTACTTC

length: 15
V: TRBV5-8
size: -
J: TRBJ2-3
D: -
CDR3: CASSLWRESTDTQYF
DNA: TGTGCCAGCAGCTTATGGAGGGAGAGCACAGATACGCAGTATTTT

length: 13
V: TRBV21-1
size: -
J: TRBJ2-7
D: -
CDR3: CASSTGVIDEQYF
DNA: TGTGCCAGCAGCACAGGGGTAATTGACGAGCAGTACTTC

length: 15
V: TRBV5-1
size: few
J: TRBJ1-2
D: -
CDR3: CASSLSEGDRYGYTF
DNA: TGCGCCAGCAGCTTGAGTGAAGGGGATAGGTATGGCTACACCTTC

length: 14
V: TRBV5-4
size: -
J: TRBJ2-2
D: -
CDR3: CASSLGLVAGELFF
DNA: TGTGCCAGCAGCTTGGGACTCGTGGCCGGGGAGCTGTTTTTT

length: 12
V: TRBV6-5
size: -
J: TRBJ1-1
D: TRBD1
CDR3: CASSYPTGFPFF
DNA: TGTGCCAGCAGTTACCCGACAGGGTTCCCTTTCTTT

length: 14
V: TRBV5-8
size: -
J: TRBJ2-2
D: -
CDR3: CASSFIGGTGELFF
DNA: TGTGCCAGCAGCTTTATAGGGGGCACCGGGGAGCTGTTTTTT

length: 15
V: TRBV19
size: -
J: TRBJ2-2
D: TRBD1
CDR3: CASKRGTGNTGELFF
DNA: TGTGCCAGCAAAAGGGGGACAGGTAACACCGGGGAGCTGTTTTTT

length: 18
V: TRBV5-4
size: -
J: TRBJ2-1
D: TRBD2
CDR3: CASSRGGTSGSPYNEQFF
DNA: TGTGCCAGCAGCCGGGGAGGGACTAGCGGGAGCCCCTACAATGAGCAGTTCTTC

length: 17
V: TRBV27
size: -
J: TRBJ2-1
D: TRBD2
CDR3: CASSSPTSGMTRNEQFF
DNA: TGTGCCAGCAGTTCCCCGACTAGCGGGATGACTAGAAATGAGCAGTTCTTC

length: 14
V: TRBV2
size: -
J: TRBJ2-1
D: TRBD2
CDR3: CASNGLAGYNEQFF
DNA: TGTGCCAGCAATGGGCTAGCGGGTTACAATGAGCAGTTCTTC

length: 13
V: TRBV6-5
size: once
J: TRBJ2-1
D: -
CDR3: CASSYGRGNEQFF
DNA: TGTGCCAGCAGTTACGGTCGGGGGAATGAGCAGTTCTTC

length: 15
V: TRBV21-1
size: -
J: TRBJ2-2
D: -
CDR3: CASSKGGVLSGELFF
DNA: TGTGCCAGCAGCAAAGGCGGGGTCTTATCCGGGGAGCTGTTTTTT

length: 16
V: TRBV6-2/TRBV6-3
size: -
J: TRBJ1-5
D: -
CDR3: CASSSLQRQAFQPQHF
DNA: TGTGCCAGCAGTTCCCTCCAAAGACAGGCGTTTCAGCCCCAGCATTTT

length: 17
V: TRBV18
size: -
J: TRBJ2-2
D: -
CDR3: CASSPEVGTPNTGELFF
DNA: TGTGCCAGCTCACCAGAGGTCGGGACACCGAACACCGGGGAGCTGTTTTTT

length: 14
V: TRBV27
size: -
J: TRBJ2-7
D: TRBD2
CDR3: CASSLYPGGREQYF
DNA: TGTGCCAGCAGTTTATATCCGGGAGGGCGCGAGCAGTACTTC